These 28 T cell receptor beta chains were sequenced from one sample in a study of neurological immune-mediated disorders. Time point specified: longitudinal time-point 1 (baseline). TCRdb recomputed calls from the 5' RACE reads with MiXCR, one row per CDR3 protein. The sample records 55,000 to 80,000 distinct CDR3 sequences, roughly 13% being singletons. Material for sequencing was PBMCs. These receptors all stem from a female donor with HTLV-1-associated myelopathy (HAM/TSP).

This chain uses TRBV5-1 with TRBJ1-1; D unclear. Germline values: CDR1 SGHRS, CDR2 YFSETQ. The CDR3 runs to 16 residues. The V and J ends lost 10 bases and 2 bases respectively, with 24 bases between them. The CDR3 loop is CAPLLIVQTLNTEAFF. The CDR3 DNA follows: TGCGCCCCCTTACTGATTGTCCAGACCCTTAACACTGAAGCTTTCTTT.

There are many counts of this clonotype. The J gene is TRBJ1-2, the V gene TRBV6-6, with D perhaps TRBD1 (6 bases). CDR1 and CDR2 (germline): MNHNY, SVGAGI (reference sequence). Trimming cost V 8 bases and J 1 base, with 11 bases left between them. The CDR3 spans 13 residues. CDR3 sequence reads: CASVQGLNYGYTF. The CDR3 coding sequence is TGTGCCAGCGTACAGGGTCTTAACTATGGCTACACCTTC.

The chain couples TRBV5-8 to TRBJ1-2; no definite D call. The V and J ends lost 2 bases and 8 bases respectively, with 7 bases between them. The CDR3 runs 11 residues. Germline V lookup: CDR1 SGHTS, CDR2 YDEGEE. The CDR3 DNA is TGTGCCAGCAGCTTCGTTGGGGGCTACACCTTC. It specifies CASSFVGGYTF.

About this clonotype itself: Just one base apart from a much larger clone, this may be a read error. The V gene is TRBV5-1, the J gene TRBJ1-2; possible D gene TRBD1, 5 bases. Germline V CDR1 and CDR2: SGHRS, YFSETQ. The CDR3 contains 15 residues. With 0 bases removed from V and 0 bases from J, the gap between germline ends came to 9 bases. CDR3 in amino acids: CASSLDGASNYGYTF. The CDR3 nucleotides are TGCGCCAGCAGCTTGGACGGGGCCTCTAACTATGGCTACACCTTC.

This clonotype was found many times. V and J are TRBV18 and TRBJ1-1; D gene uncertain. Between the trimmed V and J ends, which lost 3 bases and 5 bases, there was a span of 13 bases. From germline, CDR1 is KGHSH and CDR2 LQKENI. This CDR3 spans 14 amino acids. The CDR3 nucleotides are TGTGCCAGCTCACCTGGGCAGAGGGCAACTGAAGCTTTCTTT. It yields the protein CASSPGQRATEAFF.

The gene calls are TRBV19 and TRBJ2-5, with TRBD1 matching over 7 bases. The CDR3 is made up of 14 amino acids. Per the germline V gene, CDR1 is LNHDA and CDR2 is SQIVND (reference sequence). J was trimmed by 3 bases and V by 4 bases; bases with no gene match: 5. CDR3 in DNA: TGTGCCAGTAGTAAGGTAGGGACAGAAGAGACCCAGTACTTC. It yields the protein CASSKVGTEETQYF.

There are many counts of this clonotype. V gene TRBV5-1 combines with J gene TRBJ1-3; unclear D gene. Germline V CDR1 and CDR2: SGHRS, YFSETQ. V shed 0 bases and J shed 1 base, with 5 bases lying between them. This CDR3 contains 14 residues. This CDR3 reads CASSLELSGNTIYF. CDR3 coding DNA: TGCGCCAGCAGCTTGGAACTTTCTGGAAACACCATATATTTT.

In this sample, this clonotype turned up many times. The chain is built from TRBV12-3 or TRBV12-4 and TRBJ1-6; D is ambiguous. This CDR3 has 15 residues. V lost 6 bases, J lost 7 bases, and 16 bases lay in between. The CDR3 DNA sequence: TGTGCCAGCAGCCCCCGAAAGAGAGGCAATTCACCCCTCCACTTT. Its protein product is CASSPRKRGNSPLHF.

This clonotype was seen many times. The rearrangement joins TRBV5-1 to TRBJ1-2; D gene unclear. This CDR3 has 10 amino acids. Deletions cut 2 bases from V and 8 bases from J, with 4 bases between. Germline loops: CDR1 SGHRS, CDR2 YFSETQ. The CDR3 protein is CASSLEGYTF. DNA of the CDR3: TGCGCCAGCAGCTTAGAGGGCTACACCTTC.

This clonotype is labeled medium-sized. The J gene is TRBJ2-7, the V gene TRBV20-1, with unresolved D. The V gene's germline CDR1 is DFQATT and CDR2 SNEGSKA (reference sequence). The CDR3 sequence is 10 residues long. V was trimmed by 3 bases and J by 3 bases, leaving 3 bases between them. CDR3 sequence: CSASSYEQYF. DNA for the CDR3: TGCAGTGCTAGTAGCTACGAGCAGTACTTC.

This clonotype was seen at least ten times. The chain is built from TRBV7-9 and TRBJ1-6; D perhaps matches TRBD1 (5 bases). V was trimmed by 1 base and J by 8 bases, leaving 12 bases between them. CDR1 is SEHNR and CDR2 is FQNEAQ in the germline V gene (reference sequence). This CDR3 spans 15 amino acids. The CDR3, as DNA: TGTGCCAGCAGCTTAGTCGGGGGTGGCGATTCACCCCTCCACTTT. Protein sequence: CASSLVGGGDSPLHF.

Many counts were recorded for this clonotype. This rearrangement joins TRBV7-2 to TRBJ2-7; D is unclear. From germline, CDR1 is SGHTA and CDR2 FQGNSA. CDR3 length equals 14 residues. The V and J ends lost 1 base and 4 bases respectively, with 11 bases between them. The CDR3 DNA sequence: TGTGCCAGCAGCTTAGTTGACTCTGATTACGAGCAGTACTTC. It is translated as CASSLVDSDYEQYF.

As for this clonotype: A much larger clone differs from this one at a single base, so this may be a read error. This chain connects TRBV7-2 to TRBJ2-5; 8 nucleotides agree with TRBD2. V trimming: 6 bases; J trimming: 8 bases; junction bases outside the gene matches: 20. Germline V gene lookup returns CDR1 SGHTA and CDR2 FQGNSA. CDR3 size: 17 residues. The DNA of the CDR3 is TGTGCCAGCAGTTCCGCACCGGGACTAGGGGAGCTTTGTACCCAGTACTTC. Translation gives CASSSAPGLGELCTQYF. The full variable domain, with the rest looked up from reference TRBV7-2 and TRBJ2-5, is GAGVSQSPSNKVTEKGKDVELRCDPISGHTALYWYRQSLGQGLEFLIYFQGNSAPDKSGLPSDRFSAERTGGSVSTLTIQRTQQEDSAVYLCASSSAPGLGELCTQYFGPGTRLLVL.

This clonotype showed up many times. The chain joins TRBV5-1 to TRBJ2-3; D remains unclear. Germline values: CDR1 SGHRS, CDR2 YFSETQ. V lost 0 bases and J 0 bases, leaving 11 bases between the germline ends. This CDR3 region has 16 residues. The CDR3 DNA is TGCGCCAGCAGCTTGGTTGAATCCAGGAGCACAGATACGCAGTATTTT. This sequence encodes CASSLVESRSTDTQYF.

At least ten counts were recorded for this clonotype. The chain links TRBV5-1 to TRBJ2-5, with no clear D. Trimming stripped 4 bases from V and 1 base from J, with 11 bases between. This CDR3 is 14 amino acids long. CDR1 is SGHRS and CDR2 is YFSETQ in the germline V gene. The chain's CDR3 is CASSVGWAQETQYF. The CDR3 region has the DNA TGCGCCAGCAGCGTTGGGTGGGCCCAAGAGACCCAGTACTTC.

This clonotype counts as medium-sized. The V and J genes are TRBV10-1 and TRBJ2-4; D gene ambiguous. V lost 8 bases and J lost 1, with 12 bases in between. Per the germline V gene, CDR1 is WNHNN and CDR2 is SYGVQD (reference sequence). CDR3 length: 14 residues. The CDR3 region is CASPVVGAKNIQYF. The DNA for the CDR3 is TGCGCCAGCCCGGTTGTGGGGGCCAAAAACATTCAGTACTTC.

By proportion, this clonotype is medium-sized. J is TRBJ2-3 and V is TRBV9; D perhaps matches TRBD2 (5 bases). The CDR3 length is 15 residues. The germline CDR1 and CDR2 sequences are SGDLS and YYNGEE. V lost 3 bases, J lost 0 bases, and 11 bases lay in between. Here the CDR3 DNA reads TGTGCCAGCAGCGCTTACGGGATAAGCACAGATACGCAGTATTTT. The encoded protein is CASSAYGISTDTQYF.

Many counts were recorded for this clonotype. CDR3 sequence reads: CASSYDPNTGELFF. In nucleotides, the CDR3 is TGTGCCAGCAGTTACGATCCGAACACCGGGGAGCTGTTTTTT. The chain combines TRBV6-5 with TRBJ2-2; no clear D gene. Trimming stripped 2 bases from V and 0 bases from J, with 4 bases between. CDR3 size: 14 residues. Germline V gene lookup returns CDR1 MNHEY and CDR2 SVGAGI.

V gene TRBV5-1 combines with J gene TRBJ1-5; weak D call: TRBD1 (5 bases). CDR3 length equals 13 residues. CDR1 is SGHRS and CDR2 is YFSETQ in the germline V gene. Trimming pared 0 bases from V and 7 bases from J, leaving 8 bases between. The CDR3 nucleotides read TGCGCCAGCAGCTTGGCAGGGAGGCAGCCCCAGCATTTT. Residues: CASSLAGRQPQHF.

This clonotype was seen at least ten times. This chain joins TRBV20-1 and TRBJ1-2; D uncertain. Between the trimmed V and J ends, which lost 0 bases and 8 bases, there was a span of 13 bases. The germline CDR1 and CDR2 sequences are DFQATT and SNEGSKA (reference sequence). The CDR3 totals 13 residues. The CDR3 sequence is CSARDDSATGYTF. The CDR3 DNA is TGCAGTGCTAGAGATGATTCAGCCACGGGCTACACCTTC.

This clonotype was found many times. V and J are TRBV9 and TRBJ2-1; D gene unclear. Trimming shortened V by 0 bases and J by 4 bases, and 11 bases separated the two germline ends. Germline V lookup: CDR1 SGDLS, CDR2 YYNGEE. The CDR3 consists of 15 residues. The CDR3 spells CASSVAQIPYNEQFF. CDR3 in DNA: TGTGCCAGCAGCGTAGCCCAGATTCCATACAATGAGCAGTTCTTC.

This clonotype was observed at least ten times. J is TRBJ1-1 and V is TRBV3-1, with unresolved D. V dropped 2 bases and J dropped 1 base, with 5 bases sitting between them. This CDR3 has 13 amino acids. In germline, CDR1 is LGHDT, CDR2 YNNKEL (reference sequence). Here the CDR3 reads CASSQLPNTEAFF. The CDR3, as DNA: TGTGCCAGCAGCCAACTCCCGAACACTGAAGCTTTCTTT.

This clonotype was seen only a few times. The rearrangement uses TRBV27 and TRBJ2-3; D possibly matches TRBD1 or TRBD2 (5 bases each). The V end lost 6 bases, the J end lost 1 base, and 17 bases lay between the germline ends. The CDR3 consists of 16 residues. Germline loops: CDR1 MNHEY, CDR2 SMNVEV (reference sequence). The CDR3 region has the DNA TGTGCCAGCAGCTACATCGGGACCCTCGGCACAGATACGCAGTATTTT. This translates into CASSYIGTLGTDTQYF.

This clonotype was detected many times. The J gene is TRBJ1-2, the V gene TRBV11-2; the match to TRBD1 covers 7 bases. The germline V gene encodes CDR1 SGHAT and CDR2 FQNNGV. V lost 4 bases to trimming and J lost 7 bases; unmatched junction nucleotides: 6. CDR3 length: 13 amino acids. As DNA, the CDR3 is TGTGCCAGCAGCTCTTCCCACAGGGGTGGCTACACCTTC. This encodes CASSSSHRGGYTF.

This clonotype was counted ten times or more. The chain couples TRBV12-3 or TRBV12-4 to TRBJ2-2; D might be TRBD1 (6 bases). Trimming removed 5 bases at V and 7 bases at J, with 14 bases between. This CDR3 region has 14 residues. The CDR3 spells CASSVQGEVGELFF. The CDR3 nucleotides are TGTGCCAGCAGTGTACAGGGAGAGGTCGGGGAGCTGTTTTTT.

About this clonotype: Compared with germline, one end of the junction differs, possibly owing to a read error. The CDR3 loop reads CSSIRSSKSYNEQFF. CDR3 sequence (DNA): TGTTCCAGCATCCGATCCAGTAAATCCTACAATGAGCAGTTCTTC. V is TRBV6-2 or TRBV6-3 and J is TRBJ2-1; D unclear. The CDR3 covers 15 residues. Germline V gene data show CDR1 as MNHEY and CDR2 as SVGEGT.

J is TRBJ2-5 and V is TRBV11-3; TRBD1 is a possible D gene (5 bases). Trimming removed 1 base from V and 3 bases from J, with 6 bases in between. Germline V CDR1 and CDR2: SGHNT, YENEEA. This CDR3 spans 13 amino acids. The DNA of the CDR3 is TGTGCCAGCAGCTTAGGACAGAAAGAGACCCAGTACTTC. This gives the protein CASSLGQKETQYF.

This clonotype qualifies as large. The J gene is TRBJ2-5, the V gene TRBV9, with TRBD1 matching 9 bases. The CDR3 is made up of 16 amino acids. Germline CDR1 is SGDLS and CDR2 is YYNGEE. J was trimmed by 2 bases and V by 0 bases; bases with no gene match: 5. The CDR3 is CASSVEETGGQETQYF. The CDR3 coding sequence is TGTGCCAGCAGCGTAGAAGAGACAGGGGGTCAAGAGACCCAGTACTTC.